This T cell receptor (beta chain) was identified in a study of OX40 agonist ivuxolimab in advanced cancers. Method: immunoSEQ multiplex PCR; TCRdb's copy keeps in-frame clones and lacks some. The sample holds about 84,000 clones, approximately 89% seen once. This clone has only one observation. Here the sequenced sample was CD4+ or CD8+ T cells sorted from blood, taken in a trial of the OX40 agonist ivuxolimab. The receptor's source is an adult with an advanced solid tumor such as melanoma, head and neck, liver or kidney cancer.

In DNA, the CDR3 is TGTGCCAGCACCGACGTAGGAGGGAGGGAGACCCAGTACTTC. Amino acid sequence: CASTDVGGRETQYF. The V call is TRBV6-6, the J call TRBJ2-5; tentative D call: TRBD2 (6 bases). CDR1 MNHNY and CDR2 SVGAGI come from the germline V gene (reference sequence). The CDR3 extends over 14 amino acids. Trimming took off 7 bases at V and 5 bases at J, with 17 bases between the two ends.